This T cell receptor beta chain was captured in a study of T-cell reconstitution after alpha-beta-depleted transplantation in children. As for this clonotype: This could be a read error, since a much larger clone is one nucleotide away.

The V gene's germline CDR1 is LGHNA and CDR2 YNFKEQ. The CDR3 is 15 amino acids. V lost 4 bases, J lost 3 bases, and 13 bases lay in between. Unique molecular identifiers were incorporated into the prepared TCRbeta library. Each CDR3 protein is one row after TCRdb ran MiXCR on the PCR reads. Here the sample spans 150,000 to 200,000 distinct CDR3 sequences, less than 8% being singletons. The J gene is TRBJ2-1, the V gene TRBV4-2; weak D call: TRBD1 (5 bases). This receptor was identified in a human donor who donated a stem cell graft to a child with Wiskott-Aldrich syndrome. This sample comprised PBMCs from the stem cell graft donor, obtained from the stem cell graft. The CDR3 sequence is CASSPRVADYNEQFF. The CDR3, as DNA: TGTGCCAGCAGCCCCAGGGTAGCCGACTACAATGAGCAGTTCTTC.